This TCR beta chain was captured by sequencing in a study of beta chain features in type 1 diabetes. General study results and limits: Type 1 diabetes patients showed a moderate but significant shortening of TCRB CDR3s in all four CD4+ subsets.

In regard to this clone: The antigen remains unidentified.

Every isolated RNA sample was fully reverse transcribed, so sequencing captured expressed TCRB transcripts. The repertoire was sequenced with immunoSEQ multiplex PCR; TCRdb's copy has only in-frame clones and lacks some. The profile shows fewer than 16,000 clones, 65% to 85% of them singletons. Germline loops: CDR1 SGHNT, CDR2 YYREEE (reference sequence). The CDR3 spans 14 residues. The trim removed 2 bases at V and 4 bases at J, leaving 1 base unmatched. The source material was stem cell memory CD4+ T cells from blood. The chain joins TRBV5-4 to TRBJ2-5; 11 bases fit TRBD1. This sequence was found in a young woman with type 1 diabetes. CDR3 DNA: TGTGCCAGCAGCTTTGGACAGGGGGCAGAGACCCAGTACTTC. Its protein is CASSFGQGAETQYF.